This T cell receptor (beta chain) was retrieved from a study of vaccination effects on CD4 cells after COVID-19. TCRdb keeps only in-frame clones here, not all; method: immunoSEQ multiplex PCR. The table has some 68,000 clones, about four fifths seen once. For this clone: Antigen: not known.

ViraFEST used viral peptide pools to expand antigen-specific CD4+ T cells before sequencing. The culture ran for roughly ten days, and then CD4+ T cells were isolated. Vaccine recipients had no previous SARS-CoV-2 infection; their nucleocapsid antibodies were negative. Germline-derived CDR1 and CDR2 are SGHDN and FVKESK. The germline V and J ends were trimmed by 2 bases and 5 bases, with 6 bases remaining between them. This CDR3 spans 12 amino acids. The TCR comes from a human donor who received a COVID-19 vaccine. The chain combines TRBV14 with TRBJ2-5; D uncertain. The specimen comprised CD4+ T cells from PBMCs cultured with SARS-CoV-2 spike peptides, sampled before COVID-19 vaccination. The CDR3: CASSQRWETQYF. CDR3 nucleotide sequence: TGTGCCAGCAGCCAACGGTGGGAGACCCAGTACTTC.